These 3 T cell receptor beta chains were sequenced from one sample in a study of shared clonotypes between healthy human individuals. The table came from immunoSEQ multiplex PCR; TCRdb's copy has only in-frame clones and leaves some out. The sample includes about 480,000 clones, over 75% of them seen just once. The sample consisted of PBMCs. Receptors were obtained from a woman in her thirties or forties in good health. Some clones in this sample may be carry-over from other donors' samples.

V usage is TRBV27 and J usage is TRBJ1-4, with no clear D. The CDR3 spans 15 residues. V lost 2 bases and J 0 bases, leaving 7 bases between the germline ends. CDR1 and CDR2 (germline): MNHEY, SMNVEV (reference sequence). The CDR3 loop is CASSLLGATNEKLFF. The CDR3 DNA is TGTGCCAGCAGTTTACTCGGGGCAACTAATGAAAAACTGTTTTTT.

V and J are TRBV4-3 and TRBJ2-5, with TRBD2 as a possible D gene (7 bases). Looked up from germline, CDR1 is LGHNA and CDR2 is YSLEER. This CDR3 is built from 16 residues. V lost 0 bases and J 5 bases, leaving 16 bases between the germline ends. The CDR3 DNA reads TGCGCCAGCAGCCAAGATTATGCGGGGGCGGGCGAGACCCAGTACTTC. Its translation: CASSQDYAGAGETQYF.

V is TRBV7-9 and J is TRBJ2-5; no clear D. Germline lookup yields CDR1 SEHNR and CDR2 FQNEAQ (reference sequence). The CDR3 consists of 13 residues. V gave up 3 bases and J gave up 2 bases, with 7 bases separating them. The CDR3 loop is CASSLVGQETQYF. The CDR3 DNA sequence: TGTGCCAGCAGCTTGGTCGGTCAAGAGACCCAGTACTTC.